This TCR beta chain was retrieved from a study of vaccination and CD4 T cells after COVID-19. Across the study: Cultures that served as controls received a CEFX pool, an HIV-1 Nef pool, or no peptide. Notes on the study in general: The appearance of a median roughly 83% of reactive clones in convalescent patients occurred only post-vaccination.

Germline V gene lookup returns CDR1 MNHEY and CDR2 SMNVEV (reference sequence). J was trimmed by 4 bases and V by 5 bases; bases with no gene match: 10. CDR3 length: 16 amino acids. The Oncomine TCR Beta short-read assay generated sequence data from the DNA of cultured CD4+ T cells. A single record per CDR3 protein comes from TCRdb applying MiXCR to the PCR reads. The data contain some 11,000 distinct CDR3 sequences, more than 60% of them singletons. Treatment described: approximately 11-day PBMC culture with coronavirus spike peptide pools or control peptides (ViraFEST assay). Worth noting for this clonotype: Its antigen is unidentified.

This chain joins TRBV27 and TRBJ1-2; 10 bases map to TRBD1. The receptor was derived from a human donor who had recovered from COVID-19. Sequencing was carried out using CD4+ T cells from blood, cultured in vitro. The CDR3 sequence: CASSPQRTGGGYGYTF. CDR3 DNA sequence: TGTGCCAGCAGTCCGCAAAGGACAGGGGGGGGCTATGGCTACACCTTC.